Listed here are 30 T cell receptor beta chains from one sample, sequenced in a study of cytomegalovirus exposure and HLA in healthy donors. Measured with immunoSEQ multiplex PCR; TCRdb has only the in-frame clones, and not every one. The data contain under 200,000 clones, 75% to 95% of them singletons. Material for sequencing was PBMCs. The receptors shown here come from a woman younger than 35 in good health and CMV-seropositive.

V usage is TRBV27 and J usage is TRBJ1-5, with D possibly being TRBD1 (6 bases). V lost 5 bases, J lost 2 bases, and 10 bases lay in between. Germline V gene sequence: CDR1 MNHEY, CDR2 SMNVEV (reference sequence). The CDR3 length is 14 residues. The CDR3 sequence is CASSHREGNQPQHF. DNA for the CDR3: TGTGCCAGCAGTCACAGGGAAGGCAATCAGCCCCAGCATTTT.

This sequence joins TRBV18 and TRBJ2-7; D is possibly TRBD2 (6 bases). Germline V gene sequence: CDR1 KGHSH, CDR2 LQKENI. The ends were cut back, 1 base at V and 4 bases at J, with 17 bases in the middle. The CDR3 spans 16 residues. DNA for the CDR3: TGTGCCAGCTCACCACGTCCGCGAGCGGGCCTTTACGAGCAGTACTTC. Amino acid sequence: CASSPRPRAGLYEQYF.

The CDR3 region is CASSPRDSNSPLHF. The DNA for the CDR3 is TGTGCCAGCAGCCCCCGGGATTCGAATTCACCCCTCCACTTT. This rearrangement joins TRBV5-5 to TRBJ1-6; no clear D. Looked up from germline, CDR1 is SGHKS and CDR2 is YYEKEE (reference sequence). Trimming left V 4 bases short and J 7 bases short, with 12 bases between. The CDR3 spans 14 residues.

CDR3: CASAPSRGGSDQPQHF. CDR3 bases: TGTGCCAGCGCGCCGTCGCGGGGGGGGTCGGATCAGCCCCAGCATTTT. V and J are TRBV6-6 and TRBJ1-5, with D tentatively TRBD1 (5 bases). V gave up 8 bases and J gave up 5 bases, with 22 bases separating them. The V gene's germline CDR1 is MNHNY and CDR2 SVGAGI (reference sequence). The CDR3 contains 16 residues.

The chain is built from TRBV27 and TRBJ2-3; 7 nucleotides match TRBD2. Losses at the gene ends were 6 bases for V and 0 bases for J; bases not matched to a gene: 6. In germline, CDR1 is MNHEY, CDR2 SMNVEV (reference sequence). The length of the CDR3 is 15 residues. The CDR3 sequence is CASSSGGGSTDTQYF. CDR3 in DNA: TGTGCCAGCAGCAGTGGGGGGGGAAGCACAGATACGCAGTATTTT.

V and J are TRBV2 and TRBJ2-5; 13 positions agree with TRBD2. This CDR3 is built from 18 residues. J gave up 5 bases and V 6 bases, and 15 bases lay outside the gene matches. Germline-derived CDR1 and CDR2 are SNHLY and FYNNEI. CDR3 region: CASRELAGGVRVRETQYF. The DNA for the CDR3 is TGTGCCAGCAGAGAACTAGCGGGGGGGGTCCGAGTAAGGGAGACCCAGTACTTC.

This clone was counted a single time. The V and J genes are TRBV4-1 and TRBJ1-1; no firm D call. Trimming removed 3 bases at V and 0 bases at J, with 11 bases between. The CDR3 runs 15 residues. Germline V gene sequence: CDR1 MGHRA, CDR2 YSYEKL. The CDR3 DNA is TGCGCCAGCAGCCATGACCCCGGGATGAACACTGAAGCTTTCTTT. It is translated as CASSHDPGMNTEAFF.

The rearrangement links TRBV7-7 to TRBJ2-5; D unresolved. The CDR3 runs 13 residues. The V gene lost 3 bases and the J gene lost 5 bases, with 10 bases spanning the gap. Germline-derived CDR1 and CDR2 are SSHAT and FNYEAQ (reference sequence). This chain's CDR3 is CASSLSDRETQYF. Here the CDR3 DNA reads TGTGCCAGCAGCTTGAGTGATCGGGAGACCCAGTACTTC.

V is TRBV2 and J is TRBJ2-1, with D perhaps matching TRBD1 (6 bases). This CDR3 is 14 amino acids long. From germline, CDR1 is SNHLY and CDR2 FYNNEI. V was shortened by 7 bases and J by 4 bases, with 14 bases between the two germline ends. This CDR3 is CASTETGQYNEQFF. The CDR3 DNA follows: TGTGCCAGCACGGAGACAGGACAGTACAATGAGCAGTTCTTC.

The chain combines TRBV7-9 with TRBJ2-1; 7 bases fit TRBD2. After removal of 1 base from V and 3 bases from J, the junction contained 6 bases not matched to a gene. CDR3 length: 16 amino acids. Germline V CDR1 and CDR2: SEHNR, FQNEAQ (reference sequence). The CDR3 here is CASSLGAGSIYNEQFF. The CDR3 DNA reads TGTGCCAGCAGCTTAGGAGCGGGGTCCATCTACAATGAGCAGTTCTTC. Full variable domain (rest looked up from reference TRBV7-9 and TRBJ2-1): DTGVSQNPRHKITKRGQNVTFRCDPISEHNRLYWYRQTLGQGPEFLTYFQNEAQLEKSRLLSDRFSAERPKGSFSTLEIQRTEQGDSAMYLCASSLGAGSIYNEQFFGPGTRLTVL.

DNA of the CDR3: TGTGCCAGCAGTGCCTTAGCGGGAGGGGAGTTCTTC. It encodes CASSALAGGEFF. This chain connects TRBV2 to TRBJ2-1, with 11 bases matching TRBD2. The V segment lost 4 bases and the J segment 14 bases; nucleotides outside the gene matches: 4. The CDR3 is 12 residues long. Germline CDR1 reads SNHLY; CDR2 reads FYNNEI.

The chain carries TRBV10-3 and TRBJ2-7; 8 bases are shared with TRBD1. CDR3 length: 11 residues. CDR1 is ENHRY, CDR2 SYGVKD, per germline. V dropped 10 bases and J dropped 7; count of bases not matched to a gene: 6. The CDR3 protein is CATKDRAEQYF. DNA for the CDR3: TGTGCCACCAAGGACAGGGCGGAGCAGTACTTC.

V and J are TRBV13 and TRBJ2-3; the D gene is possibly TRBD2 (6 bases). The CDR3 extends over 16 amino acids. Per the germline V gene, CDR1 is PRHDT and CDR2 is FYEKMQ (reference sequence). V was clipped by 3 bases and J by 2 bases, with 15 bases between them. The CDR3 sequence: CASSLSDGGFTDTQYF. The DNA of the CDR3 is TGTGCCAGCAGCTTGTCCGACGGAGGGTTCACAGATACGCAGTATTTT. The whole variable domain, remainder taken from reference TRBV13 and TRBJ2-3, is AAGVIQSPRHLIKEKRETATLKCYPIPRHDTVYWYQQGPGQDPQFLISFYEKMQSDKGSIPDRFSAQQFSDYHSELNMSSLELGDSALYFCASSLSDGGFTDTQYFGPGTRLTVL.

This clone has only a few counts. CDR3 coding DNA: TGTGCCAGCAGTTCCTCGACTACAGGGGGCCATGGCTACACCTTC. Translation: CASSSSTTGGHGYTF. The V and J genes are TRBV6-5 and TRBJ1-2; 9 bases are a match to TRBD1. J lost 6 bases, V lost 4 bases, and 9 bases had no gene match. This CDR3 region has 15 residues. CDR1 is MNHEY and CDR2 is SVGAGI in the germline V gene.

The chain recombines TRBV5-8 with TRBJ1-2, with D hard to call. Germline V gene sequence: CDR1 SGHTS, CDR2 YDEGEE. This CDR3 is 15 amino acids long. V dropped 4 bases and J dropped 4 bases, with 17 bases sitting between them. The CDR3 protein is CASSPTRVRLYGYTF. CDR3 nucleotides: TGTGCCAGCAGCCCAACCCGCGTCCGCCTCTATGGCTACACCTTC.

This sequence joins TRBV18 and TRBJ1-3; TRBD1 might be the D (5 bases). V lost 2 bases to trimming and J lost 2 bases, with 13 bases between them. Germline V gene sequence: CDR1 KGHSH, CDR2 LQKENI. The CDR3 runs to 16 residues. CDR3 DNA sequence: TGTGCCAGCTCACCAACGGCAGGGCTGGCTGGAAACACCATATATTTT. Translated: CASSPTAGLAGNTIYF.

The V call is TRBV7-2, the J call TRBJ2-5, with D possibly being TRBD1 (6 bases). Germline CDR1 and CDR2: SGHTA and FQGNSA. Trimming removed 5 bases at V and 7 bases at J, with 17 bases between. This CDR3 spans 14 amino acids. The CDR3 region has the DNA TGTGCCAGCAGCGCCCACAGCGCCAGGGGGACCCAGTACTTC. Amino acids: CASSAHSARGTQYF.

V is TRBV4-1 and J is TRBJ2-2; 11 bases agree with TRBD2. Per germline, CDR1 MGHRA and CDR2 YSYEKL. V shed 1 base, J shed 8 bases, and the junction held 6 bases outside the gene matches. The CDR3 consists of 16 residues. CDR3 residues: CASSQGSLAGGGELFF. CDR3 sequence (DNA): TGCGCCAGCAGCCAAGGGTCTCTAGCGGGGGGAGGGGAGCTGTTTTTT.

J is TRBJ2-1 and V is TRBV28; a possible D gene is TRBD1 (6 bases). The CDR3 contains 13 residues. V was cut by 4 bases and J by 10 bases, with 14 bases left in between. CDR1 and CDR2 (germline): MDHEN, SYDVKM. In nucleotides, the CDR3 is TGTGCCAGCAGTTACACCAGGGGCAGGGAGCAGTTCTTC. Translation gives CASSYTRGREQFF. Looking up the rest from reference TRBV28 and TRBJ2-1 gives the full variable domain: DVKVTQSSRYLVKRTGEKVFLECVQDMDHENMFWYRQDPGLGLRLIYFSYDVKMKEKGDIPEGYSVSREKKERFSLILESASTNQTSMYLCASSYTRGREQFFGPGTRLTVL.

This CDR3 is CASSVLLDSYEQYF. The CDR3 DNA reads TGTGCCAGCAGCGTACTATTAGACAGCTACGAGCAGTACTTC. The V and J genes are TRBV9 and TRBJ2-7; D perhaps matches TRBD1 (5 bases). The CDR3 totals 14 residues. The V gene's germline CDR1 is SGDLS and CDR2 YYNGEE. The V gene lost 1 base and the J gene lost 3 bases, with 11 bases spanning the gap.

The chain recombines TRBV5-6 with TRBJ2-7; 8 nucleotides match TRBD1. The length of the CDR3 is 14 residues. The junction had 12 bases not matched to a gene; V was cut back by 6 bases and J by 7 bases. CDR1 and CDR2 (germline): SGHDT, YYEEEE. Here the CDR3 DNA reads TGTGCCAGCAACCACCTGGACAGGGCTGGGGAGCAGTACTTC. Residues: CASNHLDRAGEQYF.

The chain uses TRBV5-4 and TRBJ2-5, with TRBD2 identical over 11 bases. The CDR3 is made up of 14 amino acids. Germline V gives CDR1 SGHNT, CDR2 YYREEE (reference sequence). V was pared by 7 bases and J by 4 bases, with 6 bases of the junction left unmatched. This CDR3 reads CASGSGGAGETQYF. CDR3 DNA: TGTGCCAGCGGTAGCGGGGGGGCGGGAGAGACCCAGTACTTC.

The chain has TRBV5-1 and TRBJ1-2; perhaps TRBD1 as D (6 bases). There are 14 residues in the CDR3. Germline CDR1 is SGHRS and CDR2 is YFSETQ. Between the trimmed V and J ends, which lost 0 bases and 3 bases, there was a span of 9 bases. The CDR3: CASSLAEGDYGYTF. The CDR3 DNA reads TGCGCCAGCAGCTTGGCCGAGGGGGACTATGGCTACACCTTC. Based on the CDR3 plus reference TRBV5-1 and TRBJ1-2, the full variable domain is KAGVTQTPRYLIKTRGQQVTLSCSPISGHRSVSWYQQTPGQGLQFLFEYFSETQRNKGNFPGRFSGRQFSNSRSEMNVSTLELGDSALYLCASSLAEGDYGYTFGSGTRLTVV.

The chain uses TRBV27 and TRBJ2-2; 11 nucleotides line up with TRBD2. With V trimmed by 3 bases and J by 6 bases, 12 bases remained unmatched. Germline V gene data show CDR1 as MNHEY and CDR2 as SMNVEV (reference sequence). The CDR3 runs to 18 residues. The CDR3 protein is CASSFLSGRALRAGELFF. In DNA, the CDR3 is TGTGCCAGCAGTTTCCTTAGCGGGAGGGCATTAAGGGCCGGGGAGCTGTTTTTT.

The rearrangement joins TRBV9 to TRBJ1-3; a weak D match, TRBD1 (6 bases). The V end was cut by 4 bases, the J end by 0 bases, with 14 bases between. The CDR3 covers 16 residues. The germline gives CDR1 SGDLS, CDR2 YYNGEE. Here the CDR3 DNA reads TGTGCCAGCAGCCCCCGGACAGCCGCCTCTGGAAACACCATATATTTT. It specifies CASSPRTAASGNTIYF.

The chain links TRBV14 to TRBJ1-2, with D possibly matching TRBD1 (5 bases). The CDR3 is 15 amino acids. Trimming took 4 bases from V and 3 from J, leaving 15 bases between them. From germline, CDR1 is SGHDN and CDR2 FVKESK. The CDR3 loop is CASSPLGGFDYGYTF. Here the CDR3 DNA reads TGTGCCAGCAGCCCTCTCGGGGGTTTCGACTATGGCTACACCTTC. Variable domain in full (rest from reference TRBV14 and TRBJ1-2): EAGVTQFPSHSVIEKGQTVTLRCDPISGHDNLYWYRRVMGKEIKFLLHFVKESKQDESGMPNNRFLAERTGGTYSTLKVQPAELEDSGVYFCASSPLGGFDYGYTFGSGTRLTVV.

This clone was seen only once. V is TRBV12-5 and J is TRBJ2-7, with 7 bases fitting TRBD1. Looked up from germline, CDR1 is LGHNT and CDR2 is FRNRAP. The ends lost 0 bases at V and 2 bases at J; junction bases unmatched: 13. The CDR3 is 18 amino acids. As DNA, the CDR3 is TGTGCTAGTGGTTTGGTAGGTTTTGTGGCAGGGGGTCCCTACGAGCAGTACTTC. Protein product: CASGLVGFVAGGPYEQYF. Full variable domain (rest looked up from reference TRBV12-5 and TRBJ2-7): DARVTQTPRHKVTEMGQEVTMRCQPILGHNTVFWYRQTMMQGLELLAYFRNRAPLDDSGMPKDRFSAEMPDATLATLKIQPSEPRDSAVYFCASGLVGFVAGGPYEQYFGPGTRLTVT.

This clone was observed once. CDR3 DNA sequence: TGCGCCAGCAGCGTGGGCAGGGAAGACGGCTACACCTTC. It codes for CASSVGREDGYTF. The chain couples TRBV5-1 to TRBJ1-2; TRBD1 might be the D (5 bases). The CDR3 is 13 residues long. V lost 4 bases and J lost 8, with 15 bases in between. In germline, CDR1 is SGHRS, CDR2 YFSETQ.

V is TRBV2 and J is TRBJ2-2, with TRBD2 matching over 9 bases. Germline CDR1 reads SNHLY; CDR2 reads FYNNEI. V shed 6 bases and J 1 base; nucleotides not matched to a gene: 3. The length of the CDR3 is 15 residues. The CDR3 sequence is CASRTTSGNTGELFF. In DNA form, the CDR3 reads TGTGCCAGCAGAACGACTAGCGGGAACACCGGGGAGCTGTTTTTT.

The CDR3 DNA sequence: TGCGCCAGCAGCCGTGAACCGGACAGGGGAACCAATGAGCAGTTCTTC. The encoded protein is CASSREPDRGTNEQFF. V gene TRBV4-1 combines with J gene TRBJ2-1; 9 bases align to TRBD1. The CDR3 loop spans 16 amino acids. V was pared by 4 bases and J by 6 bases, with 10 bases of the junction left unmatched. Germline CDR1 MGHRA, CDR2 YSYEKL.